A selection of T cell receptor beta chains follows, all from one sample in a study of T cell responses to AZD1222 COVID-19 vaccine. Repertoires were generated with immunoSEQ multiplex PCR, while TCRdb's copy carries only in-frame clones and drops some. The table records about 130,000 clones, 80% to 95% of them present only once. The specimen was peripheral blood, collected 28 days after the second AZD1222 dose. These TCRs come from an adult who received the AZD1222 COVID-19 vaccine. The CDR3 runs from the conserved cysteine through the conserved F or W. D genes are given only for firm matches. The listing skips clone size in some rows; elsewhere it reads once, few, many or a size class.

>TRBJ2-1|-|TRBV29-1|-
CSVEVIEQFF
TGCAGCGTTGAAGTTATTGAGCAGTTCTTC
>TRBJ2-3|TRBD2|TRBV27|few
CASSLLADSTDTQYF
TGTGCCAGCAGTTTACTAGCGGATAGCACAGATACGCAGTATTTT
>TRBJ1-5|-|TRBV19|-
CASSIYPVGRINQPQHF
TGTGCCAGTAGTATCTATCCGGTTGGGCGGATTAATCAGCCCCAGCATTTT
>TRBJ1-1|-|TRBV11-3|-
CASSLDSGNTEAFF
TGTGCCAGCAGCTTAGACTCAGGGAACACTGAAGCTTTCTTT
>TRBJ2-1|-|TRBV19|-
CASTEWGEKGNEQFF
TGTGCCAGTACCGAGTGGGGGGAGAAAGGCAATGAGCAGTTCTTC
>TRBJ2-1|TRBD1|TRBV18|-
CASSPGQGVYNEQFF
TGTGCCAGCTCACCGGGACAGGGGGTGTACAATGAGCAGTTCTTC
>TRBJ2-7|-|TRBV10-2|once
CASRVEVGPTYEQYF
TGCGCCAGCAGGGTCGAGGTGGGACCGACCTACGAGCAGTACTTC
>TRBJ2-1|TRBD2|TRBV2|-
CASSRLADHEQFF
TGTGCCAGCAGCCGACTAGCGGACCATGAGCAGTTCTTC
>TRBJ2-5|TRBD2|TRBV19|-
CASSTPGLQETQYF
TGTGCCAGTAGTACCCCGGGACTACAAGAGACCCAGTACTTC
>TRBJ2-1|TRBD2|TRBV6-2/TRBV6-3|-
CASSRPGLAGLSSYNEQFF
TGTGCCAGCAGCAGACCGGGACTAGCGGGACTTAGCTCCTACAATGAGCAGTTCTTC
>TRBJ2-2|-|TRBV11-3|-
CASSPGTAGTGELFF
TGTGCCAGCAGTCCCGGGACCGCCGGCACCGGGGAGCTGTTTTTT
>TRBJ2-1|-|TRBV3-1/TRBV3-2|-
CASSSAVGGGYNEQFF
TGTGCCAGCAGCTCCGCTGTAGGGGGAGGCTACAATGAGCAGTTCTTC
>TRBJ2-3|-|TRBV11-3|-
CASSLDRKGGTQYF
TGTGCCAGCAGCTTAGATAGAAAAGGAGGTACGCAGTATTTT
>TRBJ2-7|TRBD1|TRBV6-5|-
CATFGAGGEQYF
TGTGCCACCTTCGGGGCAGGGGGCGAGCAGTACTTC
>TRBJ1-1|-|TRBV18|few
CASSQRSGSNTEAFF
TGTGCCAGCTCACAAAGGTCTGGGTCGAACACTGAAGCTTTCTTT
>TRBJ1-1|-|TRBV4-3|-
CASSQDGRTNTEAFF
TGCGCCAGCAGCCAAGATGGGCGGACGAACACTGAAGCTTTCTTT
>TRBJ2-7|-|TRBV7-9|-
CASSPGGRDEQYF
TGTGCCAGCAGCCCCGGAGGTAGAGACGAGCAGTACTTC
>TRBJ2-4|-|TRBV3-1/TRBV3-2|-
CASSHWSSKNIQYF
TGTGCCAGCAGCCACTGGTCCTCTAAAAACATTCAGTACTTC
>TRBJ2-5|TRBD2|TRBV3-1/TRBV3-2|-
CASSQWDSGRETQYF
TGTGCCAGCAGCCAATGGGATAGCGGGAGGGAGACCCAGTACTTC
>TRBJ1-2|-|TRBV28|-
CASSLILGTGNYGYTF
TGTGCCAGCAGTCTAATATTGGGTACAGGGAACTATGGCTACACCTTC
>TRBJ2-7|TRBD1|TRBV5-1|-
CASSSMDRVPYEQYF
TGCGCCAGCAGCTCCATGGACAGGGTACCCTACGAGCAGTACTTC
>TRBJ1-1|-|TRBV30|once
CAWNLGGSEAFF
TGTGCCTGGAACCTGGGAGGAAGTGAAGCTTTCTTT
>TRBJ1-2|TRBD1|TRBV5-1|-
CASSYRQGLEGYTF
TGCGCCAGCAGCTACCGACAGGGGCTGGAAGGCTACACCTTC
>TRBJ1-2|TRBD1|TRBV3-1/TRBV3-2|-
CASSQDLAGGHYGYTF
TGTGCCAGCAGCCAAGATCTGGCAGGGGGGCACTATGGCTACACCTTC
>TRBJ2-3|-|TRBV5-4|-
CASSLGRSTDTQYF
TGTGCCAGCAGCTTAGGCAGAAGCACAGATACGCAGTATTTT
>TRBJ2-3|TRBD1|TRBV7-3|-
CASSTQGALGDTQYF
TGTGCCAGCAGCACACAGGGGGCATTAGGAGATACGCAGTATTTT
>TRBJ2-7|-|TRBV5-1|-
CASRESVSYEQYF
TGCGCCAGCCGGGAAAGCGTCTCCTACGAGCAGTACTTC
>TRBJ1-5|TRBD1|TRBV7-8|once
CASSYGQGRNQPQHF
TGTGCCAGCAGCTACGGACAGGGGCGCAATCAGCCCCAGCATTTT
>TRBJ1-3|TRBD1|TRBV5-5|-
CASSPTKDRGGNTIYF
TGTGCCAGCAGCCCGACCAAGGACAGGGGTGGAAACACCATATATTTT